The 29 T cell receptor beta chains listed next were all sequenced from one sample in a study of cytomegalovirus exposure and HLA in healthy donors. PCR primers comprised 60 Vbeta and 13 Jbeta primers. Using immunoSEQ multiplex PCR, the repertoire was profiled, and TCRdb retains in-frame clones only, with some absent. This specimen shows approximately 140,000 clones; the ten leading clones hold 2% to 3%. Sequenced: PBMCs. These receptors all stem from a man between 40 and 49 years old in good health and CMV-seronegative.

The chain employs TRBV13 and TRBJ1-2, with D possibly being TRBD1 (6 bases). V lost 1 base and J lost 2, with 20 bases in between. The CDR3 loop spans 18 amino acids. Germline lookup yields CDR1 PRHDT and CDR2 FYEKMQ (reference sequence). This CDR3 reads CASSLAPDRRRPNYGYTF. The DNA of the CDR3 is TGTGCCAGCAGCTTAGCACCCGACAGGAGAAGGCCCAACTATGGCTACACCTTC.

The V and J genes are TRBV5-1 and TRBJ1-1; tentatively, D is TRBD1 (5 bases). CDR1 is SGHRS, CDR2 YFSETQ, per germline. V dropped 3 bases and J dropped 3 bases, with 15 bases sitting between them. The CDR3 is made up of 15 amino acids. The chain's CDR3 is CASSSGLGGYTEAFF. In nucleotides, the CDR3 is TGCGCCAGCAGCTCGGGCCTCGGGGGGTACACTGAAGCTTTCTTT.

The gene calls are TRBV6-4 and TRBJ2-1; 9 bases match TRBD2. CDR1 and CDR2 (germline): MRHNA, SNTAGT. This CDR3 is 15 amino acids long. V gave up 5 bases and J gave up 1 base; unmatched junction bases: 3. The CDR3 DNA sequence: TGTGCCAGCAGTTTGAGCGGGGGGTCCTACAATGAGCAGTTCTTC. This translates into CASSLSGGSYNEQFF.

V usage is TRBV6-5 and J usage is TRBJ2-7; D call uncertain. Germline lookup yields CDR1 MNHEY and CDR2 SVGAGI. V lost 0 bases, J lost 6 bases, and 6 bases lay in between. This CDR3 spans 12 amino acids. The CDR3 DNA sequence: TGTGCCAGCAGTTACTCCGGTGGCGAGCAGTACTTC. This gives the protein CASSYSGGEQYF.

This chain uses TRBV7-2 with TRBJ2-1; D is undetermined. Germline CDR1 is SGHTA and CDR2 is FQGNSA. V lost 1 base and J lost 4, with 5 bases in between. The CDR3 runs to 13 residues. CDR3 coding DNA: TGTGCCAGCAGCTTAGGCAGATACAATGAGCAGTTCTTC. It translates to CASSLGRYNEQFF. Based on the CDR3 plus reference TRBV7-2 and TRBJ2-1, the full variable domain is GAGVSQSPSNKVTEKGKDVELRCDPISGHTALYWYRQSLGQGLEFLIYFQGNSAPDKSGLPSDRFSAERTGGSVSTLTIQRTQQEDSAVYLCASSLGRYNEQFFGPGTRLTVL.

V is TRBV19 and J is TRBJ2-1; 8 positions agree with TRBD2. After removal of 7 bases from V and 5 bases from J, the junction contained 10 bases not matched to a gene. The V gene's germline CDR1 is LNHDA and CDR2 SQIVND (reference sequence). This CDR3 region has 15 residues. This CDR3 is CASMGGGSLDNEQFF. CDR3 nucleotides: TGTGCCAGTATGGGCGGGGGGTCCTTGGACAATGAGCAGTTCTTC.

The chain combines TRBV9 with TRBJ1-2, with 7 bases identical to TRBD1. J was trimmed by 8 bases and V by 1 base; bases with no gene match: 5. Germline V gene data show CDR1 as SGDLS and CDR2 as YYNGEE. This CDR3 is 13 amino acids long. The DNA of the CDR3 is TGTGCCAGCAGCGTAAGGGGGCGCGGAGGCTACACCTTC. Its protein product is CASSVRGRGGYTF.

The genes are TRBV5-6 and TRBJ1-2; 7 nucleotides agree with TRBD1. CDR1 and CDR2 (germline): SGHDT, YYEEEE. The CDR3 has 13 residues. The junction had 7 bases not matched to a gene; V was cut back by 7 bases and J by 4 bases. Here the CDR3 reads CASSGQRGYGYTF. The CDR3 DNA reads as TGTGCCAGCTCGGGACAGAGGGGCTATGGCTACACCTTC.

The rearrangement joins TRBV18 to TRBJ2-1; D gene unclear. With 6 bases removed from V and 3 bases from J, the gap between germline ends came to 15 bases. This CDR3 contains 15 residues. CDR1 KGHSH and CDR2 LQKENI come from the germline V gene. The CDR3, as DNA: TGTGCCAGCTCCCCTCCAAATAGCCTCTACAATGAGCAGTTCTTC. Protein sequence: CASSPPNSLYNEQFF. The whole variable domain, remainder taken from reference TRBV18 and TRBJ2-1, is NAGVMQNPRHLVRRRGQEARLRCSPMKGHSHVYWYRQLPEEGLKFMVYLQKENIIDESGMPKERFSAEFPKEGPSILRIQQVVRGDSAAYFCASSPPNSLYNEQFFGPGTRLTVL.

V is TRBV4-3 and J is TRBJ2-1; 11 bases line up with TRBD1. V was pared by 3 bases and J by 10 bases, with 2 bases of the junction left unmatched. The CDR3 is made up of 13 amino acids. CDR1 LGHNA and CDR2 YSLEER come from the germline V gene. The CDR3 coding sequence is TGCGCCAGCAGCCAGGGACAGGGGGGGGAGCAGTTCTTC. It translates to CASSQGQGGEQFF.

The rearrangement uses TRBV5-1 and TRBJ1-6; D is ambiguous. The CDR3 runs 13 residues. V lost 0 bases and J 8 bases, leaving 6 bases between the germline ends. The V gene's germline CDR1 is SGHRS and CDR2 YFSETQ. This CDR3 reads CASSLAQDSPLHF. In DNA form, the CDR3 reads TGCGCCAGCAGCTTGGCCCAGGATTCACCCCTCCACTTT.

Here the CDR3 DNA reads TGCGCCAGCAGCGGGCGGGGTTACAATGAGCAGTTCTTC. Protein: CASSGRGYNEQFF. The V gene is TRBV4-3, the J gene TRBJ2-1; D is possibly TRBD2 (6 bases). Germline V CDR1 and CDR2: LGHNA, YSLEER. The V end was cut by 5 bases, the J end by 4 bases, with 9 bases between. CDR3 length: 13 amino acids.

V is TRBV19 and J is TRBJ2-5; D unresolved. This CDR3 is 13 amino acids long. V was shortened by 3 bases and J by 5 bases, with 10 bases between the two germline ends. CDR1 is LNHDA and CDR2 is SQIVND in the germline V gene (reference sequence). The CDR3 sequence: CASSINLGETQYF. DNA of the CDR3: TGTGCCAGTAGTATTAACCTCGGGGAGACCCAGTACTTC.

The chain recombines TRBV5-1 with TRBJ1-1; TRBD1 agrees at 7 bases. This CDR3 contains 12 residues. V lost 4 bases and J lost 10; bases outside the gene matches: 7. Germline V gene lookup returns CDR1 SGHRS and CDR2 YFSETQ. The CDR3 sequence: CASSPTGERAFF. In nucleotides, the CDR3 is TGCGCCAGCAGCCCCACAGGGGAACGAGCTTTCTTT.

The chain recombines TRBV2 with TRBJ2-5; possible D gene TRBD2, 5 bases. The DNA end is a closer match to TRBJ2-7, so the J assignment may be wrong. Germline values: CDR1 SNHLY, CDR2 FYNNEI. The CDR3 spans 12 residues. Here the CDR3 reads CASSSEGYEQYF. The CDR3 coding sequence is TGTGCCAGCAGTAGCGAGGGCTACGAGCAGTACTTC.

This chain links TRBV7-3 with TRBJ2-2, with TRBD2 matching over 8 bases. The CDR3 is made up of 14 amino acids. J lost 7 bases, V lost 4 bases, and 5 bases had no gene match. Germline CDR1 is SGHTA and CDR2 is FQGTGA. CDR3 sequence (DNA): TGTGCCAGCAGCTCCGGGGGGGCAGTCGGGGAGCTGTTTTTT. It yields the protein CASSSGGAVGELFF.

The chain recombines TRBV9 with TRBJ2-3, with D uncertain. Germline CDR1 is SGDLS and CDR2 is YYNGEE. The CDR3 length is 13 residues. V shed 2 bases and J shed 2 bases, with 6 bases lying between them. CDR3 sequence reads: CASSVSVTDTQYF. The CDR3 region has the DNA TGTGCCAGCAGCGTCAGCGTCACAGATACGCAGTATTTT.

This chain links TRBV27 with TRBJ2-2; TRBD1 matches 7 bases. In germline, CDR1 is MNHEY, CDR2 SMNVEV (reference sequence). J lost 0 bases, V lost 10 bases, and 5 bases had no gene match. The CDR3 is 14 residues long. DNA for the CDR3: TGTGCCACCCTGGACAGGACGAACACCGGGGAGCTGTTTTTT. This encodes CATLDRTNTGELFF.

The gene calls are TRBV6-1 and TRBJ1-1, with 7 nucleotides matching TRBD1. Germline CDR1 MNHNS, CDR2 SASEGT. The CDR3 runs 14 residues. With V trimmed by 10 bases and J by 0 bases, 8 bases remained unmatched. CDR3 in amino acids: CATTGTAMNTEAFF. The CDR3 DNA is TGTGCCACCACCGGGACAGCTATGAACACTGAAGCTTTCTTT.

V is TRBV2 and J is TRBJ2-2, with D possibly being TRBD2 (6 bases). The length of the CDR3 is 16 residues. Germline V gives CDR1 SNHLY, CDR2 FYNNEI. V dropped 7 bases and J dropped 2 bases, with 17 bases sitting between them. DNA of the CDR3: TGTGCCAGCACCTCCTTGGGGACTGTAAACACCGGGGAGCTGTTTTTT. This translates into CASTSLGTVNTGELFF.

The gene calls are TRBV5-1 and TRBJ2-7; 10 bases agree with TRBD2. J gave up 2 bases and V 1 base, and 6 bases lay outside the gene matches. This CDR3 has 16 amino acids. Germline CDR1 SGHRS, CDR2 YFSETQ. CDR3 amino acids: CASSLSSGGSPYEQYF. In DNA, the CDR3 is TGCGCCAGCAGCTTGAGTAGCGGGGGGAGCCCCTACGAGCAGTACTTC.

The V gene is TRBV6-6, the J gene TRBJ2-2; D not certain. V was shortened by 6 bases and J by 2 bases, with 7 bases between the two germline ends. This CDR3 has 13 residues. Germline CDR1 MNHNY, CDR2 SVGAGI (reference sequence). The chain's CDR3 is CASRGSNTGELFF. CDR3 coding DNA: TGTGCCAGCAGGGGCAGCAACACCGGGGAGCTGTTTTTT.

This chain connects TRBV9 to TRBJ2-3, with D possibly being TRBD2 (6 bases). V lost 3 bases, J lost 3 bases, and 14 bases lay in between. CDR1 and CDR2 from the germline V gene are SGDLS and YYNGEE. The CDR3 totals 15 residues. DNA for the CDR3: TGTGCCAGCAGCGGAGGTGGCGGGGTGACAGATACGCAGTATTTT. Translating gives CASSGGGGVTDTQYF.

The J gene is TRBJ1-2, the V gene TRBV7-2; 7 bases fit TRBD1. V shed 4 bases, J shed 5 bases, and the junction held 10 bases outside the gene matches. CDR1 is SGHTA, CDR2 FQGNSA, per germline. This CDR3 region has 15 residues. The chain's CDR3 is CASSSSSQGWYGYTF. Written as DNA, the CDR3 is TGTGCCAGCAGCTCCTCATCACAGGGGTGGTATGGCTACACCTTC.

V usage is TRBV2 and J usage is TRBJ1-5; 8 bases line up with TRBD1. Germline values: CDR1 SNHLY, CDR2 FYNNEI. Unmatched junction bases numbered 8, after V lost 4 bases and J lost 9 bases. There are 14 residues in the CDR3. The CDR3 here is CASSADRDGPPQHF. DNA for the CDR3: TGTGCCAGCAGTGCGGACAGGGATGGTCCGCCCCAGCATTTT.

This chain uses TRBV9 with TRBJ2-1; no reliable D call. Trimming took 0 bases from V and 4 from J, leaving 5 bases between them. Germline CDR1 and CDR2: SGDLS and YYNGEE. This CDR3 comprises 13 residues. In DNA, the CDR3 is TGTGCCAGCAGCGTAGAACTATACAATGAGCAGTTCTTC. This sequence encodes CASSVELYNEQFF.

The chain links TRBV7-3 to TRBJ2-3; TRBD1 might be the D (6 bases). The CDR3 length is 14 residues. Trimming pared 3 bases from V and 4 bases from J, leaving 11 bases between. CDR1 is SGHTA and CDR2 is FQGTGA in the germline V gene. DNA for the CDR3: TGTGCCAGCAGCTTGGACAGTGAGGCAGATACGCAGTATTTT. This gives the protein CASSLDSEADTQYF.

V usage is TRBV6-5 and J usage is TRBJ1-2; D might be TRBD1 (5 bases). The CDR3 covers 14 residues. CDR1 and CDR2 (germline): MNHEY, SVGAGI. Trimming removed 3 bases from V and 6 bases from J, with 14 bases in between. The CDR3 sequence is CASSYSDRRNGYTF. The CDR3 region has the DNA TGTGCCAGCAGTTATAGTGACAGAAGGAATGGCTACACCTTC.

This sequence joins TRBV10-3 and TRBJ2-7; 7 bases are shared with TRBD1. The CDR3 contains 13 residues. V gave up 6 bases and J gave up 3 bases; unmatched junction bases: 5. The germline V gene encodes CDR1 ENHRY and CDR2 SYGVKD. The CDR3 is CAISPGTDYEQYF. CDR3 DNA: TGTGCCATCAGCCCGGGGACAGACTACGAGCAGTACTTC.